This T cell receptor beta chain was identified in a study of blood T cell repertoires in COVID-19. Whole-study context: Sites across the United States, Italy and Spain contributed samples from acute and convalescent COVID-19. From T cells, B-cell-depleted T cells, or PBMCs came the material, which was cDNA or gDNA.

Study processing details: Estimation of nucleated cell counts was performed using reference gene primer amplification. Generated by immunoSEQ multiplex PCR, the TCRdb table keeps only in-frame clones and is missing some. V, J and clone size reflect that table, while D and trimming were determined from the DNA. Here the sample spans around 190,000 clones, 75% to 85% being singletons. This TCR came from a human donor in a cohort sampled during active COVID-19. The material sequenced was peripheral blood.

CDR3 nucleotides: TGTGCCACCAGCAGCCTAACTCGGGGAGCTGAAGCTTTCTTT. It yields the protein CATSSLTRGAEAFF. V is TRBV15 and J is TRBJ1-1; D is ambiguous. Germline loops: CDR1 LNHNV, CDR2 YYDKDF (reference sequence). Trimming cost V 3 bases and J 6 bases, with 14 bases left between them. The CDR3 is made up of 14 amino acids.